The 26 T cell receptor beta chains below come from one sample, sequenced in a study of T-cell reconstitution after alpha-beta-depleted transplantation in children. A TCRbeta library incorporating unique molecular identifiers was prepared. From the PCR reads, TCRdb called clonotypes with MiXCR, one entry per CDR3 protein. The top ten clones hold 2.6% of a sample with a few hundred thousand distinct CDR3 sequences, under 30% of them seen once. Sequencing used PBMCs, obtained before TCRalphabeta/CD19-depleted stem cell transplant. The receptors originated from a girl aged 2 to 10 with Fanconi anemia, due to receive a stem cell transplant.

In its sample, this clonotype was seen many times. The V gene is TRBV21-1, the J gene TRBJ2-7; no DNA check was done on the table's D call, TRBD1. TRBV21-1 is a known pseudogene. This CDR3 comprises 13 residues. The CDR3 DNA reads as TGTGCCAGCAGCGAAAACAGGGTCAACGAGCAGTACTTC. Residues: CASSENRVNEQYF.

This clonotype was recorded at least ten times. The chain couples TRBV6-5 to TRBJ1-4; D call uncertain. The germline gives CDR1 MNHEY, CDR2 SVGAGI. CDR3 length equals 16 residues. Deletions cut 2 bases from V and 0 bases from J, with 10 bases between. The CDR3 DNA sequence: TGTGCCAGCAGTTACGGTCGGGGTGCAACTAATGAAAAACTGTTTTTT. Its protein is CASSYGRGATNEKLFF.

This clonotype was counted ten times or more. The conserved closing phenylalanine or tryptophan is absent in this CDR3, likely reflecting a read error. Because the CDR3's place on the DNA is in doubt, the DNA is left out and the CDR3 is given as listed by TCRdb. The chain couples TRBV7-3 to TRBJ2-7; TRBD1 is taken as the D call from the table, unchecked against the DNA. Germline loops: CDR1 SGHTA, CDR2 FQGTGA. The CDR3 adds up to 8 amino acids, both ends counted. CDR3 amino acids: CASSPLHT.

About this clonotype itself: A read error may account for a junction end that differs from germline. The chain carries TRBV5-4 and TRBJ2-1; the match to TRBD1 covers 7 bases. The CDR3 is made up of 17 amino acids. Germline-derived CDR1 and CDR2 are SGHNT and YYREEE (reference sequence). The CDR3 sequence is CPSSLDRGLSSYNEQFF. For the CDR3, the DNA is TGTCCCAGCAGCTTGGATAGGGGGCTTAGTTCCTACAATGAGCAGTTCTTC. The full variable domain, with the rest looked up from reference TRBV5-4 and TRBJ2-1, is ETGVTQSPTHLIKTRGQQVTLRCSSQSGHNTVSWYQQALGQGPQFIFQYYREEENGRGNFPPRFSGLQFPNYSSELNVNALELDDSALYLCPSSLDRGLSSYNEQFFGPGTRLTVL.

J is TRBJ2-5 and V is TRBV12-3 or TRBV12-4; 8 bases agree with TRBD2. The CDR3 spans 16 residues. The V gene end was trimmed by 0 bases and the J gene end by 5 bases; junction bases not matched to a gene: 8. In DNA form, the CDR3 reads TGTGCCAGCAGTTTAGCGCTTCGGGGGGGCCTCGAGACCCAGTACTTC. Protein: CASSLALRGGLETQYF.

This clonotype was seen many times. The chain couples TRBV29-1 to TRBJ2-1; D is ambiguous. Germline-derived CDR1 and CDR2 are SQVTM and ANQGSEA. This CDR3 has 13 amino acids. Trimming took off 5 bases at V and 1 base at J, with 9 bases between the two ends. The CDR3 here is CSVLLGSYNEQFF. DNA of the CDR3: TGCAGCGTTCTACTGGGATCCTACAATGAGCAGTTCTTC.

The genes are TRBV29-1 and TRBJ2-7, with TRBD2 matching 7 bases. The V segment lost 5 bases and the J segment 2 bases; nucleotides outside the gene matches: 6. CDR1 is SQVTM, CDR2 ANQGSEA, per germline. The CDR3 totals 13 residues. The CDR3 sequence is CSVLADPTYEQYF. The CDR3 DNA follows: TGCAGCGTTCTAGCGGACCCGACCTACGAGCAGTACTTC.

This clonotype came up many times. V and J are TRBV29-1 and TRBJ2-3; D possibly corresponds to TRBD2 (6 bases). The CDR3 totals 14 residues. The V and J ends lost 4 bases and 4 bases respectively, with 15 bases between them. Germline loops: CDR1 SQVTM, CDR2 ANQGSEA. The CDR3 bases are TGCAGCGTTGTTCCTAGCGAAGCTCCAGATACGCAGTATTTT. It encodes CSVVPSEAPDTQYF.

This clonotype was detected only a few times. DNA of the CDR3: TGCAGTGCTAGAGACGCGGGCAGGACAGATACGCAGTATTTT. This gives the protein CSARDAGRTDTQYF. This chain joins TRBV20-1 and TRBJ2-3, with D perhaps matching TRBD2 (5 bases). Looked up from germline, CDR1 is DFQATT and CDR2 is SNEGSKA (reference sequence). The CDR3 extends over 14 amino acids. Trimming removed 0 bases at V and 3 bases at J, with 10 bases between.

This clonotype was seen at least ten times. CDR3 nucleotide sequence: TGCAGCGTTGGTGGGCTCTACTACAATGAGCAGTTCTTC. Its translation: CSVGGLYYNEQFF. The genes are TRBV29-1 and TRBJ2-1; D call uncertain. Trimming stripped 4 bases from V and 3 bases from J, with 10 bases between. This CDR3 contains 13 residues. Germline CDR1 and CDR2: SQVTM and ANQGSEA.

V gene TRBV13 combines with J gene TRBJ2-7; TRBD2 matches 8 bases. The germline CDR1 and CDR2 sequences are PRHDT and FYEKMQ (reference sequence). This CDR3 is 14 amino acids long. V was clipped by 3 bases and J by 5 bases; unmatched bases: 6. CDR3: CASSFWSGGDEQYF. CDR3 DNA: TGTGCCAGCAGCTTTTGGTCCGGGGGGGACGAGCAGTACTTC.

This clonotype was picked up a small number of times. The rearrangement links TRBV27 to TRBJ2-7; D call uncertain. Germline CDR1 is MNHEY and CDR2 is SMNVEV (reference sequence). The V and J ends lost 2 bases and 3 bases respectively, with 8 bases between them. CDR3 length: 13 amino acids. The CDR3 DNA is TGTGCCAGCAGTTTAGGAGAGCGCTACGAGCAGTACTTC. Translation gives CASSLGERYEQYF.

This clonotype came up many times. This sequence joins TRBV5-1 and TRBJ2-7, with 7 bases identical to TRBD1. Germline V lookup: CDR1 SGHRS, CDR2 YFSETQ. V dropped 3 bases and J dropped 2; count of bases not matched to a gene: 5. The CDR3 is 14 amino acids. The CDR3 sequence is CASSSGQEAYEQYF. The DNA for the CDR3 is TGCGCCAGCAGCTCCGGACAGGAGGCCTACGAGCAGTACTTC.

This rearrangement joins TRBV2 to TRBJ2-5, with 9 bases identical to TRBD1. The junction had 10 bases not matched to a gene; V was cut back by 6 bases and J by 5 bases. Germline CDR1 and CDR2: SNHLY and FYNNEI. The CDR3 contains 15 residues. CDR3 protein: CASRPRTGEFETQYF. CDR3 nucleotide sequence: TGTGCCAGCAGACCGAGGACAGGGGAATTCGAGACCCAGTACTTC.

The rearrangement links TRBV29-1 to TRBJ2-2, with D tentatively TRBD1 (6 bases). The V end lost 4 bases, the J end lost 3 bases, and 9 bases lay between the germline ends. The CDR3 is 13 residues long. Looked up from germline, CDR1 is SQVTM and CDR2 is ANQGSEA. The CDR3 DNA reads as TGCAGCGTTGGGGGGCGGGACACCGGGGAGCTGTTTTTT. The encoded protein is CSVGGRDTGELFF.

This clonotype was counted at least ten times. J is TRBJ2-7 and V is TRBV15, with 7 nucleotides matching TRBD2. V lost 1 base, J lost 6 bases, and 3 bases stayed unmatched. This CDR3 has 13 amino acids. CDR1 LNHNV and CDR2 YYDKDF come from the germline V gene (reference sequence). The CDR3 region has the DNA TGTGCCACCAGCAGAGTAACGGGGGGCGAGCAGTACTTC. Translation gives CATSRVTGGEQYF.

This clonotype is a singleton in its sample. This rearrangement joins TRBV20-1 to TRBJ2-1; perhaps TRBD1 as D (5 bases). The CDR3 consists of 13 residues. The germline V gene encodes CDR1 DFQATT and CDR2 SNEGSKA (reference sequence). Trimming shortened V by 3 bases and J by 9 bases, and 15 bases separated the two germline ends. The DNA for the CDR3 is TGCAGTGCTAGCGGACATACAATATTTGAGCAGTTCTTC. Its protein product is CSASGHTIFEQFF.

The chain carries TRBV20-1 and TRBJ2-5; D remains ambiguous. The CDR3 is 16 residues long. Germline lookup yields CDR1 DFQATT and CDR2 SNEGSKA (reference sequence). Trimming removed 5 bases at V and 0 bases at J, with 19 bases between. In nucleotides, the CDR3 is TGCAGTGCTCCGAGCCTTCCGTGGCCGTACCAAGAGACCCAGTACTTC. Protein sequence: CSAPSLPWPYQETQYF.

This clonotype was counted between two and nine times. The chain couples TRBV15 to TRBJ2-3; D may correspond to TRBD1 or TRBD2 (5 bases each). V was pared by 1 base and J by 3 bases, with 14 bases between. Germline V CDR1 and CDR2: LNHNV, YYDKDF (reference sequence). The CDR3 is 16 residues long. The CDR3 DNA follows: TGTGCCACCAGCAGAGTTCCCGGGGCCGGAACAGATACGCAGTATTTT. Translated, it gives CATSRVPGAGTDTQYF.

The sample holds a few counts of this clonotype. V is TRBV15 and J is TRBJ2-1; D gene ambiguous. Germline V CDR1 and CDR2: LNHNV, YYDKDF (reference sequence). V was shortened by 3 bases and J by 5 bases, with 2 bases between the two germline ends. This CDR3 has 11 residues. CDR3 DNA sequence: TGTGCCACCAGCAGCGACAATGAGCAGTTCTTC. Translated: CATSSDNEQFF.

This clonotype was counted a few times. The rearrangement links TRBV20-1 to TRBJ2-3, with D tentatively TRBD1 (6 bases). The germline V and J ends were trimmed by 0 bases and 3 bases, with 10 bases remaining between them. The CDR3 consists of 14 residues. CDR1 is DFQATT and CDR2 is SNEGSKA in the germline V gene (reference sequence). The CDR3 loop is CSARDIRGTDTQYF. The CDR3, as DNA: TGCAGTGCTAGAGATATCAGGGGTACAGATACGCAGTATTTT.

This chain connects TRBV30 to TRBJ2-7, with unresolved D. The CDR3 runs 14 residues. In germline, CDR1 is GTSNPN, CDR2 SVGIG (reference sequence). V lost 8 bases, J lost 2 bases, and 19 bases lay in between. The CDR3, as DNA: TGTGCCACCCCGATGGTGGGAAACGCCTACGAGCAGTACTTC. Its protein is CATPMVGNAYEQYF.

This clonotype was seen at least ten times. V and J are TRBV6-5 and TRBJ2-3; D remains unclear. Trimming took 2 bases from V and 0 from J, leaving 9 bases between them. The CDR3 loop spans 15 amino acids. Germline V gene lookup returns CDR1 MNHEY and CDR2 SVGAGI. CDR3 bases: TGTGCCAGCAGTTACAGGGCTCCTAGCACAGATACGCAGTATTTT. Protein product: CASSYRAPSTDTQYF.

The genes are TRBV20-1 and TRBJ2-7, with 10 bases lining up with TRBD2. The CDR3 is 14 residues long. Trimming at V came to 3 bases and at J to 7 bases, leaving 9 bases not matched to a gene. Germline V lookup: CDR1 DFQATT, CDR2 SNEGSKA (reference sequence). The DNA of the CDR3 is TGCAGTGCTAGCAAGCTAGCGGGAGTGGGTGAGCAGTACTTC. It translates to CSASKLAGVGEQYF.

This clonotype has more than one count but fewer than ten. The chain uses TRBV20-1 and TRBJ2-3, with TRBD1 matching over 12 bases. Germline loops: CDR1 DFQATT, CDR2 SNEGSKA (reference sequence). The CDR3 is made up of 14 amino acids. Trimming cost V 6 bases and J 0 bases; bases outside gene matches: 1. The chain's CDR3 is CSAGQGASTDTQYF. The CDR3 DNA reads TGCAGTGCGGGACAGGGGGCGAGCACAGATACGCAGTATTTT.

This clonotype showed up just a few times. The rearrangement uses TRBV20-1 and TRBJ2-3, with 10 bases identical to TRBD2. With 3 bases clipped from V and 6 bases from J, the junction kept 6 bases outside the gene matches. The CDR3 has 14 amino acids. Germline values: CDR1 DFQATT, CDR2 SNEGSKA (reference sequence). CDR3: CSASPSGGGDTQYF. CDR3 bases: TGCAGTGCTAGCCCTAGCGGGGGCGGGGATACGCAGTATTTT.